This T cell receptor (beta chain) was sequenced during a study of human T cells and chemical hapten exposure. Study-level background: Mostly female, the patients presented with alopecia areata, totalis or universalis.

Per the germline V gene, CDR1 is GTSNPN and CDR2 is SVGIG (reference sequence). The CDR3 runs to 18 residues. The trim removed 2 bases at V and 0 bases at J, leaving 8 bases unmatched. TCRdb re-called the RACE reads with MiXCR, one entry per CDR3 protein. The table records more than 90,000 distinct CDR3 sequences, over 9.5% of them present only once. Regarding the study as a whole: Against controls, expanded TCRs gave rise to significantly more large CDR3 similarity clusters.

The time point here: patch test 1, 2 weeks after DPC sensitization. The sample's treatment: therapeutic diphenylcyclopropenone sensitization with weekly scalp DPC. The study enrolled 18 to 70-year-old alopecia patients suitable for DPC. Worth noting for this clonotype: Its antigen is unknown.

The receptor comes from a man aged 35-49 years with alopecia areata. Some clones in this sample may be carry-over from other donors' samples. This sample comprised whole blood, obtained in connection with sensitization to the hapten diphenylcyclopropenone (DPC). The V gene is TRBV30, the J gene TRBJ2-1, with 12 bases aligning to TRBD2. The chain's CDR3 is CAWSPRLAGVRSYNEQFF. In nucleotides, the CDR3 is TGTGCCTGGAGTCCCCGACTAGCGGGAGTTCGCTCCTACAATGAGCAGTTCTTC.